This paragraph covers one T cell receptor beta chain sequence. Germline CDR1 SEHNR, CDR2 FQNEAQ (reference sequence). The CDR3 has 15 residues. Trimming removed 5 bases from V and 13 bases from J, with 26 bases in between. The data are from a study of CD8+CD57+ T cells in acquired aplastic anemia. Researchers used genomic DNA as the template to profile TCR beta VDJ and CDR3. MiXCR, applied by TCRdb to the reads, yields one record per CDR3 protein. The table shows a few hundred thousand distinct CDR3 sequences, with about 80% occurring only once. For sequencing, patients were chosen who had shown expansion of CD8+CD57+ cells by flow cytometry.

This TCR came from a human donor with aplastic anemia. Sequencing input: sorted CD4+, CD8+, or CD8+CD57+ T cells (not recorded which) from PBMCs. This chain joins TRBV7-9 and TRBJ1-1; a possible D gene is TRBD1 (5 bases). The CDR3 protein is CASSVERRGGSDDFF. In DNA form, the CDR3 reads TGTGCCAGCAGCGTAGAAAGACGCGGGGGGAGCGATGATTTCTTT.